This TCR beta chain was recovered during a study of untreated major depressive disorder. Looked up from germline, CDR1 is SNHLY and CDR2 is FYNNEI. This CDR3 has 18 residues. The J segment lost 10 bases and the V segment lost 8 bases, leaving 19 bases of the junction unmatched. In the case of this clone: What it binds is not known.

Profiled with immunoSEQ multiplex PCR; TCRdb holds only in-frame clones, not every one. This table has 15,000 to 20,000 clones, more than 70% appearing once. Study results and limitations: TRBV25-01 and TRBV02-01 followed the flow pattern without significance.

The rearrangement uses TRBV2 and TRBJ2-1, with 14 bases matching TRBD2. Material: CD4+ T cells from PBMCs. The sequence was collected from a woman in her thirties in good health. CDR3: CASLGLAGDGGTSWEQFF. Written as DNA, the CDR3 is TGTGCCAGCCTGGGACTAGCGGGAGATGGGGGGACGTCGTGGGAGCAGTTCTTC.